A selection of T cell receptor beta chains follows, all from one sample in a study of blood T cell repertoires in COVID-19. The assay was immunoSEQ multiplex PCR, and TCRdb's table has in-frame clones only and misses some. Of 70,000 to 90,000 clones listed, approximately 81% were seen once; the top ten hold about a sixth. The sequenced sample was peripheral blood. All receptors come from a woman aged 60 to 75 with acute or convalescent COVID-19. Each CDR3 is given with its conserved first and last residue. D genes are given only for firm matches. Size values are once, few and many counts, or a class for expanded clones, and some rows have none.

d_call: TRBD1; v_call: TRBV7-2; j_call: TRBJ1-2; clone_size: once; cdr3_nt: TGTGCCAGCAGCTTAGGCAGGGGGGACTATGGCTACACCTTC; cdr3_aa: CASSLGRGDYGYTF
d_call: TRBD1; v_call: TRBV5-1; j_call: TRBJ2-5; clone_size: .; cdr3_nt: TGCGCCAGCAGCTTGGCCCTACAGGGGTCGCCCCAAGAGACCCAGTACTTC; cdr3_aa: CASSLALQGSPQETQYF
d_call: .; v_call: TRBV28; j_call: TRBJ1-3; clone_size: .; cdr3_nt: TGTGCCAGCAGTTTACAGGGCTCTGGAAACACCATATATTTT; cdr3_aa: CASSLQGSGNTIYF
d_call: .; v_call: TRBV3-1/TRBV3-2; j_call: TRBJ1-5; clone_size: .; cdr3_nt: TGTGCCAGCAGCCAAGACTTCACGGGGCAGCCCCAGCATTTT; cdr3_aa: CASSQDFTGQPQHF
d_call: .; v_call: TRBV7-9; j_call: TRBJ1-6; clone_size: .; cdr3_nt: TGTGCCAGCAGCCCCGGACAGTCACCCCTCCACTTT; cdr3_aa: CASSPGQSPLHF
d_call: .; v_call: TRBV5-5; j_call: TRBJ1-4; clone_size: few; cdr3_nt: TGTGCCAGCAGCTTGGATGGAAGGACAGTCGGCGAAAAACTGTTTTTT; cdr3_aa: CASSLDGRTVGEKLFF
d_call: .; v_call: TRBV5-1; j_call: TRBJ1-1; clone_size: .; cdr3_nt: TGCGCCAGCAGCCTAGTGAACACTGAAGCTTTCTTT; cdr3_aa: CASSLVNTEAFF
d_call: .; v_call: TRBV19; j_call: TRBJ1-2; clone_size: .; cdr3_nt: TGTGCCAGTAGTATAGGTACAGGAGGGGGCTACACCTTC; cdr3_aa: CASSIGTGGGYTF
d_call: TRBD1; v_call: TRBV7-2; j_call: TRBJ1-4; clone_size: .; cdr3_nt: TGTGCCAGCAGCCCTCGGACAGGGGGCAATGAAAAACTGTTTTTT; cdr3_aa: CASSPRTGGNEKLFF
d_call: .; v_call: TRBV18; j_call: TRBJ1-5; clone_size: .; cdr3_nt: TGTGCCAGCTCACAGGGAACGGGGAATCAGCCCCAGCATTTT; cdr3_aa: CASSQGTGNQPQHF
d_call: TRBD1; v_call: TRBV24-1; j_call: TRBJ2-3; clone_size: .; cdr3_nt: TGTGCCACCAGTGACCGACAGGGGACAGTGACAGATACGCAGTATTTT; cdr3_aa: CATSDRQGTVTDTQYF
d_call: TRBD1; v_call: TRBV7-2; j_call: TRBJ2-3; clone_size: .; cdr3_nt: TGTGCCAGCAGCTTAGGGAGGGACAGGGCCGCAGATACGCAGTATTTT; cdr3_aa: CASSLGRDRAADTQYF
d_call: .; v_call: TRBV19; j_call: TRBJ2-3; clone_size: .; cdr3_nt: TGTGCCAGTAAGGGAGACTACAGCACAGATACGCAGTATTTT; cdr3_aa: CASKGDYSTDTQYF
d_call: .; v_call: TRBV7-9; j_call: TRBJ1-1; clone_size: few; cdr3_nt: TGTGCCAGCAGCTTATCGGCAGGGGATATGAACACTGAAGCTTTCTTT; cdr3_aa: CASSLSAGDMNTEAFF
d_call: TRBD1; v_call: TRBV15; j_call: TRBJ1-5; clone_size: .; cdr3_nt: TGTGCCACCAGCAGAGAGGGACAGGGAAATCAGCCCCAGCATTTT; cdr3_aa: CATSREGQGNQPQHF
d_call: TRBD1; v_call: TRBV5-1; j_call: TRBJ1-1; clone_size: .; cdr3_nt: TGCGCCAGCAGTCCAATTACAGGGGCCACTGAAGCTTTCTTT; cdr3_aa: CASSPITGATEAFF
d_call: TRBD1; v_call: TRBV28; j_call: TRBJ2-1; clone_size: .; cdr3_nt: TGTGCCAGCAGCCCAGGGGGCAGGACCTACAATGAGCAGTTCTTC; cdr3_aa: CASSPGGRTYNEQFF
d_call: .; v_call: TRBV4-2; j_call: TRBJ1-1; clone_size: .; cdr3_nt: TGTGCCAGCAGCCAAGATTTCAGGGCTAACACTGAAGCTTTCTTT; cdr3_aa: CASSQDFRANTEAFF
d_call: TRBD2; v_call: TRBV11-2; j_call: TRBJ2-1; clone_size: .; cdr3_nt: TGTGCCAGCAGCTCGCCGGGACTAGCGGGGTATGGTGAGCAGTTCTTC; cdr3_aa: CASSSPGLAGYGEQFF
d_call: .; v_call: TRBV7-2; j_call: TRBJ2-1; clone_size: once; cdr3_nt: TGTGCCAGCAGCCCGCTAGTTTTATCCTACAATGAGCAGTTCTTC; cdr3_aa: CASSPLVLSYNEQFF
d_call: .; v_call: TRBV19; j_call: TRBJ2-3; clone_size: .; cdr3_nt: TGTGCCAGTAGTAACGGGGTAAGCACAGATACGCAGTATTTT; cdr3_aa: CASSNGVSTDTQYF
d_call: .; v_call: TRBV7-9; j_call: TRBJ1-2; clone_size: .; cdr3_nt: TGTGCCAGCAGCTTAGAAACAGACTATGGCTACACCTTC; cdr3_aa: CASSLETDYGYTF
d_call: .; v_call: TRBV30; j_call: TRBJ1-1; clone_size: few; cdr3_nt: TGTGCCTGGAGTGTACTGGCCAGGGGGAACACTGAAGCTTTCTTT; cdr3_aa: CAWSVLARGNTEAFF
d_call: TRBD1; v_call: TRBV7-6; j_call: TRBJ1-4; clone_size: .; cdr3_nt: TGTGCCAGCAGCTTCTCAGGGGGATTTAATGAAAAACTGTTTTTT; cdr3_aa: CASSFSGGFNEKLFF
d_call: .; v_call: TRBV5-1; j_call: TRBJ2-7; clone_size: few; cdr3_nt: TGCGCCAGCAGCAAAACATCTAGCTCCTACGAGCAGTACTTC; cdr3_aa: CASSKTSSSYEQYF
d_call: TRBD1; v_call: TRBV5-1; j_call: TRBJ2-2; clone_size: .; cdr3_nt: TGCGCCAGCAGCTCTTCTACCGGGACAGGGGCGAACACCGGGGAGCTGTTTTTT; cdr3_aa: CASSSSTGTGANTGELFF
d_call: .; v_call: TRBV19; j_call: TRBJ1-6; clone_size: many; cdr3_nt: TGTGCCAGTAGTATTCAGGCCAAATCAGGGTATTCACCCCTCCACTTT; cdr3_aa: CASSIQAKSGYSPLHF
d_call: TRBD1; v_call: TRBV28; j_call: TRBJ2-2; clone_size: .; cdr3_nt: TGTGCCAGCAGTTCCCTGGGACAGGGTGCGAACACCGGGGAGCTGTTTTTT; cdr3_aa: CASSSLGQGANTGELFF
d_call: .; v_call: TRBV29-1; j_call: TRBJ1-1; clone_size: .; cdr3_nt: TGCAGCGTCGAGGGGGGGCCGAGCACTGAAGCTTTCTTT; cdr3_aa: CSVEGGPSTEAFF
d_call: .; v_call: TRBV7-2; j_call: TRBJ2-6; clone_size: .; cdr3_nt: TGTGCCAGCAGCTTAGTAGGGGATGGGGCCAACGTCCTGACTTTC; cdr3_aa: CASSLVGDGANVLTF
d_call: TRBD1; v_call: TRBV7-2; j_call: TRBJ1-5; clone_size: .; cdr3_nt: TGTGCCAGCAGCTTACAAGGGGGCGGGCAGCCCCAGCATTTT; cdr3_aa: CASSLQGGGQPQHF
d_call: TRBD2; v_call: TRBV9; j_call: TRBJ2-3; clone_size: .; cdr3_nt: TGTGCCAGCAGCGTAGGAGCGGGGGGGCCGGTAGATACGCAGTATTTT; cdr3_aa: CASSVGAGGPVDTQYF
d_call: TRBD1; v_call: TRBV4-1; j_call: TRBJ2-5; clone_size: once; cdr3_nt: TGCGCCAGCAGCCAAGAAGGTACAGGGGATACGGAGACCCAGTACTTC; cdr3_aa: CASSQEGTGDTETQYF
d_call: TRBD2; v_call: TRBV3-1/TRBV3-2; j_call: TRBJ2-1; clone_size: few; cdr3_nt: TGTGCCAGCAGCTACCCGGGACTAGCGGGGGGGCCGTCCTACAATGAGCAGTTCTTC; cdr3_aa: CASSYPGLAGGPSYNEQFF
d_call: .; v_call: TRBV28; j_call: TRBJ1-1; clone_size: .; cdr3_nt: TGTGCCAGCAGTTTAAACATGGACACTGAAGCTTTCTTT; cdr3_aa: CASSLNMDTEAFF
d_call: TRBD1; v_call: TRBV29-1; j_call: TRBJ2-5; clone_size: .; cdr3_nt: TGCAGCGTAGGAGGGGGACAGGGGGGGCCCCAAGAGACCCAGTACTTC; cdr3_aa: CSVGGGQGGPQETQYF
d_call: .; v_call: TRBV18; j_call: TRBJ1-1; clone_size: .; cdr3_nt: TGTGCCAGCTCACGGGCGATGACAGTTCGAGGAGGGACTGAAGCTTTCTTT; cdr3_aa: CASSRAMTVRGGTEAFF
d_call: TRBD1; v_call: TRBV6-1; j_call: TRBJ2-7; clone_size: .; cdr3_nt: TGTGCCAGCAGTGAAGCCCGGACAGGACCTACCTACGAGCAGTACTTC; cdr3_aa: CASSEARTGPTYEQYF
d_call: .; v_call: TRBV28; j_call: TRBJ2-7; clone_size: few; cdr3_nt: TGTGCCAGCAGTTTCGAGGCAGGGGAGCAGTACTTC; cdr3_aa: CASSFEAGEQYF
d_call: .; v_call: TRBV3-1/TRBV3-2; j_call: TRBJ2-5; clone_size: once; cdr3_nt: TGTGCCAGCAGCCAAGTGACAGACCAAGAGACCCAGTACTTC; cdr3_aa: CASSQVTDQETQYF
d_call: .; v_call: TRBV3-1/TRBV3-2; j_call: TRBJ2-5; clone_size: .; cdr3_nt: TGTGCCAGCAGCCAGGCCCCAGAGACCCAGTACTTC; cdr3_aa: CASSQAPETQYF
d_call: .; v_call: TRBV7-8; j_call: TRBJ1-2; clone_size: .; cdr3_nt: TGTGCCAGCAGCTTAGTGGCAGGGGCTCAGAACTATGGCTACACCTTC; cdr3_aa: CASSLVAGAQNYGYTF
d_call: TRBD2; v_call: TRBV2; j_call: TRBJ2-1; clone_size: many; cdr3_nt: TGTGCCAGCACAGGACTAGCGGAATCCTACAATGAGCAGTTCTTC; cdr3_aa: CASTGLAESYNEQFF
d_call: TRBD1; v_call: TRBV6-5; j_call: TRBJ1-2; clone_size: few; cdr3_nt: TGTGCCAGCAGTTACCGTAAGACAGGGAACTATGGCTACACCTTC; cdr3_aa: CASSYRKTGNYGYTF
d_call: .; v_call: TRBV3-1/TRBV3-2; j_call: TRBJ2-1; clone_size: medium-sized; cdr3_nt: TGTGCCAGCAGCCAAGTGGCAGACTCCAATGAGCAGTTCTTC; cdr3_aa: CASSQVADSNEQFF
d_call: TRBD2; v_call: TRBV7-8; j_call: TRBJ2-1; clone_size: .; cdr3_nt: TGTGCCAGCAGCTCAAGTAGCGGGGCCCCGCCCAGCTCCTACAATGAGCAGTTCTTC; cdr3_aa: CASSSSSGAPPSSYNEQFF
d_call: .; v_call: TRBV23-1; j_call: TRBJ1-1; clone_size: .; cdr3_nt: TGCGCCAGCAGTCCTGATATTCGGACCGGCGGGCCGAACACTGAAGCTTTCTTT; cdr3_aa: CASSPDIRTGGPNTEAFF
d_call: .; v_call: TRBV27; j_call: TRBJ2-1; clone_size: .; cdr3_nt: TGTGCCAGCAGTTTCCCGACAGGTTTCAATGAGCAGTTCTTC; cdr3_aa: CASSFPTGFNEQFF
d_call: TRBD1; v_call: TRBV12-3/TRBV12-4; j_call: TRBJ1-1; clone_size: .; cdr3_nt: TGTGCCAGCAGTCCCGGACAGGGATATTCGGCTTTCTTT; cdr3_aa: CASSPGQGYSAFF
d_call: TRBD1; v_call: TRBV27; j_call: TRBJ1-1; clone_size: .; cdr3_nt: TGTGCCAGCAGCTACACAGGGGGCGCTGGCACTGAAGCTTTCTTT; cdr3_aa: CASSYTGGAGTEAFF
d_call: .; v_call: TRBV19; j_call: TRBJ1-4; clone_size: .; cdr3_nt: TGTGCCAGTACCCTTCGCGGATCTAATGAAAAACTGTTTTTT; cdr3_aa: CASTLRGSNEKLFF
d_call: .; v_call: TRBV6-1; j_call: TRBJ1-4; clone_size: .; cdr3_nt: TGTGCCAGCAGTGAACTACAGATTAATGAAAAACTGTTTTTT; cdr3_aa: CASSELQINEKLFF
d_call: TRBD1; v_call: TRBV5-8; j_call: TRBJ2-4; clone_size: .; cdr3_nt: TGTGCCAGCAGCTTAAGTGGGACAGTTGACATTCAGTACTTC; cdr3_aa: CASSLSGTVDIQYF
d_call: TRBD2; v_call: TRBV2; j_call: TRBJ2-5; clone_size: .; cdr3_nt: TGTGCCAGCAGTGACCCCATCCCCACTAGCGGGGGGGGATGGCAAGAGACCCAGTACTTC; cdr3_aa: CASSDPIPTSGGGWQETQYF
d_call: TRBD1; v_call: TRBV10-1; j_call: TRBJ1-1; clone_size: .; cdr3_nt: TGCGCCAGCCGGGACAGACGGGACACTGAAGCTTTCTTT; cdr3_aa: CASRDRRDTEAFF
d_call: .; v_call: TRBV29-1; j_call: TRBJ1-1; clone_size: .; cdr3_nt: TGCAGCGGGGCAATATCGGGGACTGAAGCTTTCTTT; cdr3_aa: CSGAISGTEAFF
d_call: TRBD1; v_call: TRBV4-1; j_call: TRBJ1-6; clone_size: .; cdr3_nt: TGCGCCAGCAGCCAAGACCTGGGACAGTATAATTCACCCCTCCACTTT; cdr3_aa: CASSQDLGQYNSPLHF
d_call: TRBD1; v_call: TRBV19; j_call: TRBJ1-6; clone_size: once; cdr3_nt: TGTGCCAGCGTAACGACAGGGGGGGGTAATTCACCCCTCCACTTT; cdr3_aa: CASVTTGGGNSPLHF
d_call: TRBD1; v_call: TRBV28; j_call: TRBJ1-5; clone_size: .; cdr3_nt: TGTGCCAGCAGTCCTCCCCGGGACAGTCTCAATCAGCCCCAGCATTTT; cdr3_aa: CASSPPRDSLNQPQHF
d_call: TRBD2; v_call: TRBV5-6; j_call: TRBJ2-2; clone_size: .; cdr3_nt: TGTGCCAGCAGCTTACAGCGGGGGTGGAACACCGGGGAGCTGTTTTTT; cdr3_aa: CASSLQRGWNTGELFF